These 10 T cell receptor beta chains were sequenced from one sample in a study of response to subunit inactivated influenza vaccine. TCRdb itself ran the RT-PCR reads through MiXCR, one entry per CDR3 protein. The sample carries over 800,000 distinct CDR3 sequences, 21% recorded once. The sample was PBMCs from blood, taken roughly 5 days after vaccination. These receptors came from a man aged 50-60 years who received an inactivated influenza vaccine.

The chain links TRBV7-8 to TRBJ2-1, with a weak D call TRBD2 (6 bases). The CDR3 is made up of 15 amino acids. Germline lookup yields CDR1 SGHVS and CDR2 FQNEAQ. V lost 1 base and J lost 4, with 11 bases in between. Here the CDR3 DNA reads TGTGCCAGCAGCTTAGGACTAGTCGGGTACAATGAGCAGTTCTTC. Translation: CASSLGLVGYNEQFF.

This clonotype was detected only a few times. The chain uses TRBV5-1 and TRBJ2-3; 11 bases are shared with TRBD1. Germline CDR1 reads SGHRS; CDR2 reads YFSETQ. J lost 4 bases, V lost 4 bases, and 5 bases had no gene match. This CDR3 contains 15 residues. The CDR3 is CASSRDRGFADTQYF. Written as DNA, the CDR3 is TGCGCCAGCAGCCGGGACAGGGGGTTCGCAGATACGCAGTATTTT.

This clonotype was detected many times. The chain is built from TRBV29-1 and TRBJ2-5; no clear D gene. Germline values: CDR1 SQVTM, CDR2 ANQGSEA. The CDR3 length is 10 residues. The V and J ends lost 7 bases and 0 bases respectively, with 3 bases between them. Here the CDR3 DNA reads TGCAGCGCGTACCAAGAGACCCAGTACTTC. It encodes CSAYQETQYF.

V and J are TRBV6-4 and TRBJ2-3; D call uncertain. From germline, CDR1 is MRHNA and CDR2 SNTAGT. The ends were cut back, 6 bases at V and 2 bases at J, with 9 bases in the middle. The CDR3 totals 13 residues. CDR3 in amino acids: CASSRSYTDTQYF. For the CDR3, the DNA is TGTGCCAGCAGCAGGTCATACACAGATACGCAGTATTTT.

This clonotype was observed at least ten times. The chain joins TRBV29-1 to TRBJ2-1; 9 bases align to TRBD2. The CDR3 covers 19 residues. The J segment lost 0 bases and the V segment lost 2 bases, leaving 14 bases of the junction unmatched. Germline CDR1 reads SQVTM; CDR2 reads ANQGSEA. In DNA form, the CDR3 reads TGCAGCGTTGAATCGCGGGGTCGTAGCGGGAGATTCTCCTACAATGAGCAGTTCTTC. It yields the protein CSVESRGRSGRFSYNEQFF.

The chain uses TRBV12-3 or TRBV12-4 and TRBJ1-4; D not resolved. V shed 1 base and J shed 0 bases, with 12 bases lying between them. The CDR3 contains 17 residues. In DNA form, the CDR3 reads TGTGCCAGCAGTTTAGGGATGGCACCAGCAACTAATGAAAAACTGTTTTTT. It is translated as CASSLGMAPATNEKLFF.

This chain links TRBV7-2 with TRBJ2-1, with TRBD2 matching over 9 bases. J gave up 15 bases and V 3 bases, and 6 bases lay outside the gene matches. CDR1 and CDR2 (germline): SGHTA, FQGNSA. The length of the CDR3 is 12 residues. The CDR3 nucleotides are TGTGCCAGCAGCTTCATAGCGGGAGTAGCGTTCTTC. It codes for CASSFIAGVAFF.

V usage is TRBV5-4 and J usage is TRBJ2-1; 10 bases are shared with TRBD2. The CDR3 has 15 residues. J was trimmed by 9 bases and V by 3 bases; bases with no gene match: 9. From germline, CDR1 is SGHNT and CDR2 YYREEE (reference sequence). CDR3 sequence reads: CASSSPRLAGAEQFF. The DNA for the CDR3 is TGTGCCAGCAGCTCCCCCCGGCTAGCGGGAGCTGAGCAGTTCTTC.

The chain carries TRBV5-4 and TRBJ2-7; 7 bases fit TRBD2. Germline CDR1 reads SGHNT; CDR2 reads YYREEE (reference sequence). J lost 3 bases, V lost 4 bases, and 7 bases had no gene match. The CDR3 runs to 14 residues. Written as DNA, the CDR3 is TGTGCCAGCAGCCTGGGGGAGGGTTACTACGAGCAGTACTTC. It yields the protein CASSLGEGYYEQYF.

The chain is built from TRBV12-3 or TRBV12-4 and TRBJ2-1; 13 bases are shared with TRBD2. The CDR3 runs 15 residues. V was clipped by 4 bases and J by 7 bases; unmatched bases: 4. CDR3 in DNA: TGTGCCAGCAGTTGGACTAGCGGGAGTTTGAATGAGCAGTTCTTC. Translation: CASSWTSGSLNEQFF.